This TCR beta chain derives from a study of T cell clonality in common variable immunodeficiency. Study-level results: Common variable immunodeficiency TCR beta sequences reportedly had fewer deletions and N-nucleotide insertions.

V lost 5 bases and J lost 3; bases outside the gene matches: 4. This CDR3 is 13 amino acids long. The V gene's germline CDR1 is SGHVS and CDR2 FNYEAQ. Profiled with immunoSEQ multiplex PCR; TCRdb holds only in-frame clones, not every one. Recorded here are roughly 7,300 clones, none singletons. Many counts were recorded for this clone. Its antigen is unidentified. The read gets to within 3 residues of the CDR3 end, and the germline J gene fills in the rest. The specimen sequenced was peripheral blood mononuclear cells. This receptor was taken from a human donor with common variable immunodeficiency. This chain uses TRBV7-6 with TRBJ2-7; 7 positions agree with TRBD1. CDR3 region: CASSEGQVYEQYF. CDR3 bases read: TGTGCCAGCAGCGAAGGACAGGTCTACGAG.